This T cell receptor beta chain was sequenced in a study of PD-1 blockade in classical Hodgkin lymphoma. Study-wide results and caveats: Those achieving complete response showed baseline diversity like newly diagnosed patients.

Details on this clone: Its target is unknown.

Patients all relapsed after autologous stem cell transplantation, and there was variation in brentuximab vedotin exposure. The CDR3 is 15 residues long. V was clipped by 5 bases and J by 6 bases; unmatched bases: 5. Germline values: CDR1 MNHEY, CDR2 SMNVEV (reference sequence). The data were produced by immunoSEQ multiplex PCR, yet TCRdb's version contains in-frame clones alone and is incomplete. The repertoire holds under 40,000 clones, with 76% as singletons. The receptor was isolated from a human donor with classical Hodgkin lymphoma. This rearrangement joins TRBV27 to TRBJ1-4; TRBD1 agrees at 11 bases. The specimen comprised peripheral blood mononuclear cells (PBMCs), sampled before the second cycle of nivolumab. The CDR3 DNA is TGTGCCAGCAGTACCCGGGACAGGGGGTATGAAAAACTGTTTTTT. Its translation is CASSTRDRGYEKLFF.